This T cell receptor beta chain is drawn from a study of T cells expressing NK-cell markers. Study-wide results and caveats: NKG2C+ dominant clonotypes from a handful of donors made up about 1.0-7.5% of CD8+ T cells. For several donors, these clonotypes were likewise the leading ones in the CD3+CD56-NKG2C+ fraction.

The CDR3 spans 15 residues. Germline-derived CDR1 and CDR2 are DFQATT and SNEGSKA (reference sequence). Libraries used 5'RACE template switching adding universal primer site and UMIs. For each CDR3 protein, TCRdb gives one entry from its re-call of the 5' RACE reads, without DNA. Its table records 500,000 to 600,000 distinct CDR3 sequences. For this clonotype: As yet, its antigen is unknown.

V is TRBV20-1 and J is TRBJ1-6; the D gene TCRdb calls, TRBD1, cannot be checked with no DNA. The receptor was isolated from a man between 18 and 29 years old in good health. The sequenced sample was blood T cells: a sorted CD56 or NKG2C T cell subset, CD4+ or CD8+ T cells, or bulk PBMC T cells (not recorded which). Here the CDR3 reads CSATRQQGTYSPLHF.